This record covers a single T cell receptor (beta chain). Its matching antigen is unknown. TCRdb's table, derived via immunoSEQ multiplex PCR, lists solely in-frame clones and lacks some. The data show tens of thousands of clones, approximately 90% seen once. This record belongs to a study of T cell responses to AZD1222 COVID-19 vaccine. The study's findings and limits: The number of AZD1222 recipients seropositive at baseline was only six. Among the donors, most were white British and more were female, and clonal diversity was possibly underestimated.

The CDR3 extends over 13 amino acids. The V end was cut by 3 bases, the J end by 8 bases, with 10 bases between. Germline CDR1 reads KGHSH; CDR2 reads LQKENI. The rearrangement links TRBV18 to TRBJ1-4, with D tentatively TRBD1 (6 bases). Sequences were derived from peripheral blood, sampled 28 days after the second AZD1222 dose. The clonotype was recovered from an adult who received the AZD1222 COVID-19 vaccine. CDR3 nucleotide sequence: TGTGCCAGCTCACCTGGAGGGGGGGAAAAACTGTTTTTT. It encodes CASSPGGGEKLFF.